This TCR beta chain stems from a study of OX40 agonist ivuxolimab in advanced cancers. Concerning the study at large: Ivuxolimab was an agonistic, fully human IgG2 monoclonal antibody directed against OX40 (CD134), a costimulatory receptor. Intravenous ivuxolimab was administered to patients every 2 weeks at six dose levels: 0.01, 0.1, 0.3, 1.5, 3 and 10 mg/kg. Of the 50 to 55 dose-escalation patients, hepatocellular carcinoma was present in roughly 19, melanoma in around 15, renal cell carcinoma in 9 and head and neck cancer in 9. A male proportion of nearly 85% and a mean age of approximately 62 years, ranging from 23 to 79, were recorded for the dose-escalation cohort. Patients were allowed to have had prior anti-PD-1, anti-PD-L1 or anti-CTLA-4 therapy, and more than 30% of the dose-escalation patients had previously received checkpoint inhibitors. Partial responses occurred in three dose-escalation patients, of whom one had hepatocellular carcinoma and two had cutaneous melanoma. The purpose of peripheral TCRbeta sequencing was to test whether ivuxolimab changed TCR sequence diversity and led to clonal T-cell expansion. The paper describes the monotherapy dose-escalation part (N ≈ 51 patients) of the phase I trial of ivuxolimab.

The CDR3, from cysteine to phenylalanine, totals 16 residues. The retained sequence is limited to the CDR3, 48 bases, with the frame set at the first base. Sequences SGHKS (CDR1) and YYEKEE (CDR2) are obtained from the germline V gene (reference sequence). V lost 4 bases and J lost 5 bases, and the count of bases not matched to a germline gene is 9. To sequence the TCRbeta CDR3 region, genomic DNA was isolated from the sorted cells. TCRbeta CDR3 regions were sequenced using the immunoSEQ Assay. In TCRdb, the immuneACCESS table is reduced to in-frame sequences with V and J assigned. These tables do not hold every clone; where another copy was compared, an unresolved V gene accounts for under half, and the others remain unexplained. This sample gives 40,000 to 60,000 clones in total; 80% to 90% of them show up just once. The top ten constitute about a tenth of the sample. Remarks on this clone: Its cognate antigen has yet to be identified. Qualities for individual bases were not recorded, and no much larger clone is one base off.

The investigation overall reported the following: Low levels of normalized T-cell clonal expansion were also seen in some patients who did not respond. The antigen specificity of the peripheral T cells that underwent clonal expansion was not determined. At doses from 0.1 to 3.0 mg/kg, clonal expansion was seen in both CD4+ and CD8+ blood T cells between baseline and week 6. In the 0.1-3.0 mg/kg groups, partial responders were among the patients with the lowest normalized peripheral clonal expansion, particularly in CD8+ T cells. On average, CD8+ T cells showed more expanded clones than CD4+ T cells after ivuxolimab.

The trial excluded patients who had a history of autoimmune disease or who were on systemic immunosuppression. Peripheral blood for TCR sequencing was collected from all dose cohorts at baseline, on cycle 4 day 1, and on cycle 7 day 1. The samples were taken from a phase I, first-in-human, multicenter, open-label dose-escalation trial of ivuxolimab. Adults with locally advanced or metastatic melanoma, renal cell, hepatocellular, or head and neck squamous cell carcinoma were enrolled in the trial. Before TCR sequencing, CD4+ T cells and CD8+ T cells from peripheral blood were sorted into separate populations.

The TCR comes from an adult with an advanced solid tumor such as melanoma, head and neck, liver or kidney cancer. This sequence uses TRBV5-5 and TRBJ2-5; TRBD2 agrees with 12 junctional bases. The sample here was CD4+ or CD8+ T cells sorted from blood, taken in a trial of the OX40 agonist ivuxolimab. The CDR3 has the sequence CASSPGLAGFGETQYF. The bases are TGTGCCAGCAGCCCCGGACTAGCGGGGTTCGGGGAGACCCAGTACTTC.